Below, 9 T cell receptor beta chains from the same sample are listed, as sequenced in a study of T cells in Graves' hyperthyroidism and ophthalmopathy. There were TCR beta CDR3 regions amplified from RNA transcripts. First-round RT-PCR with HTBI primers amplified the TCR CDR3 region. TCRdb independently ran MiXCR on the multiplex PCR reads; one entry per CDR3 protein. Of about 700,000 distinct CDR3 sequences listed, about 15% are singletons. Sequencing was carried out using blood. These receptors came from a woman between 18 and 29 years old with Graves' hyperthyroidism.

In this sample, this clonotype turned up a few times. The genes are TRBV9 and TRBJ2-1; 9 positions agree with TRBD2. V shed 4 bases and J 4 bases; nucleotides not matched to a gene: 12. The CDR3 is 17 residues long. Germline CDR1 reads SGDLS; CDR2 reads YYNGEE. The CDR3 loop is CASSPGAGTSPYNEQFF. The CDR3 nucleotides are TGTGCCAGCAGCCCCGGGGCCGGGACTAGCCCGTACAATGAGCAGTTCTTC.

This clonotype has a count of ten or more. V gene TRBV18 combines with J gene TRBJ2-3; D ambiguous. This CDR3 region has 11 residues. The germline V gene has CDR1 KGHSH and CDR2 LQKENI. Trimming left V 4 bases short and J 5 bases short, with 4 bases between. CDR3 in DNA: TGTGCCAGCTCACGAAAAGATACGCAGTATTTT. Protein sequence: CASSRKDTQYF.

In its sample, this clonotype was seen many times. The CDR3 loop is CSVGILTREAFF. The CDR3 DNA sequence: TGCAGCGTTGGAATCCTCACACGGGAAGCTTTCTTT. The chain recombines TRBV29-1 with TRBJ1-1; unclear D gene. V shed 4 bases and J shed 8 bases, with 14 bases lying between them. The germline V gene encodes CDR1 SQVTM and CDR2 ANQGSEA. This CDR3 region has 12 residues.

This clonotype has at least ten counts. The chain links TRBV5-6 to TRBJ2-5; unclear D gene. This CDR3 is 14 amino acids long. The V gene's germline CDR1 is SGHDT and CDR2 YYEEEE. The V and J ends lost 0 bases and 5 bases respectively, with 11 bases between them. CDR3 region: CASSLGSVIETQYF. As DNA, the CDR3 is TGTGCCAGCAGCTTGGGTTCGGTTATTGAGACCCAGTACTTC.

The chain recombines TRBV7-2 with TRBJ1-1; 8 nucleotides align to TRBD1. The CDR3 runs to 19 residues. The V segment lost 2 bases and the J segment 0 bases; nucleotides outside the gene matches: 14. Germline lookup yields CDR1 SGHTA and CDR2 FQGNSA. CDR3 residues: CASSLNPGQGGLMNTEAFF. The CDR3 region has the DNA TGTGCCAGCAGCTTAAATCCCGGACAGGGCGGCCTTATGAACACTGAAGCTTTCTTT.

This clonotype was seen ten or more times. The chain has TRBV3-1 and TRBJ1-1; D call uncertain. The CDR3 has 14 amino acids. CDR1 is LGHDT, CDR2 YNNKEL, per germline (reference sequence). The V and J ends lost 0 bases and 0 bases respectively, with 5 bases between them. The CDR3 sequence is CASSQEGMNTEAFF. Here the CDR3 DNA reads TGTGCCAGCAGCCAAGAGGGCATGAACACTGAAGCTTTCTTT.

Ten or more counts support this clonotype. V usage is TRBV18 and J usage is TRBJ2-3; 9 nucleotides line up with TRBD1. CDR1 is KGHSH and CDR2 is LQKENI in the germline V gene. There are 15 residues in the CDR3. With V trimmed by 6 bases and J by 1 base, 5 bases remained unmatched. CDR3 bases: TGTGCCAGCTCGGCTGGGACAGGGCGCACAGATACGCAGTATTTT. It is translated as CASSAGTGRTDTQYF.

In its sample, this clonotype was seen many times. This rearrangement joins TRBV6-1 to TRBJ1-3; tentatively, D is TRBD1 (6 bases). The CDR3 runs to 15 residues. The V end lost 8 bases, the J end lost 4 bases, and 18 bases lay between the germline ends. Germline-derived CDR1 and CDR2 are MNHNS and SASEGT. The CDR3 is CASLGHRTGGNTIYF. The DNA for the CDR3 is TGTGCCAGCCTGGGACACCGAACGGGAGGAAACACCATATATTTT.

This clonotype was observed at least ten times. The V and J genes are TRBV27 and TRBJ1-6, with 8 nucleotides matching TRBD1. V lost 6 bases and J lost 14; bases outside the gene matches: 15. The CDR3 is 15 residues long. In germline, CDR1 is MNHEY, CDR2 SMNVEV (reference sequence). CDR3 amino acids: CASRTSGGQGLSLHF. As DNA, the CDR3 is TGTGCCAGCAGAACGTCAGGGGGCCAGGGATTGTCCCTCCACTTT.